The clone carrying this T cell receptor (beta chain) was counted ten times or more. Its antigen is not identified. These data belong to a study of regulatory T cells in long-lasting Graves disease. Time point indicated: newly diagnosed GD, antithyroid drugs for less than 3 months. Preparation of the TCR library used RNA extracted from PBMCs. With V trimmed by 6 bases and J by 4 bases, 12 bases remained unmatched. The germline gives CDR1 MDHEN, CDR2 SYDVKM. The length of the CDR3 is 16 residues. TCR beta libraries were built with iRepertoire HTBI primers and Arm-PCR of CDR3 regions. TCRdb itself ran the multiplex PCR reads through MiXCR, one entry per CDR3 protein. The top ten hold 9.5% to 15% of the sample, which has approximately 480,000 distinct CDR3 sequences, around 15% seen once. The study, taken as a whole, reports: Small numbers of samples may have cut accuracy.

The same data also contributed to another study, on T cells in Graves' hyperthyroidism and ophthalmopathy. That report notes: Carried out on the TCR CDR3, a first-round RT-PCR used the HTBI primer set.

The sequencing here drew on peripheral blood mononuclear cells (PBMCs), taken at new diagnosis, from a patient treated with antithyroid drugs. This rearrangement joins TRBV28 to TRBJ1-5; 7 nucleotides align to TRBD1. This TCR was recovered from a man aged 35 to 55 with Graves disease. CDR3 in DNA: TGTGCCAGCAGCCCCAATCGACAGGGCGGGAATCAGCCCCAGCATTTT. As protein: CASSPNRQGGNQPQHF.